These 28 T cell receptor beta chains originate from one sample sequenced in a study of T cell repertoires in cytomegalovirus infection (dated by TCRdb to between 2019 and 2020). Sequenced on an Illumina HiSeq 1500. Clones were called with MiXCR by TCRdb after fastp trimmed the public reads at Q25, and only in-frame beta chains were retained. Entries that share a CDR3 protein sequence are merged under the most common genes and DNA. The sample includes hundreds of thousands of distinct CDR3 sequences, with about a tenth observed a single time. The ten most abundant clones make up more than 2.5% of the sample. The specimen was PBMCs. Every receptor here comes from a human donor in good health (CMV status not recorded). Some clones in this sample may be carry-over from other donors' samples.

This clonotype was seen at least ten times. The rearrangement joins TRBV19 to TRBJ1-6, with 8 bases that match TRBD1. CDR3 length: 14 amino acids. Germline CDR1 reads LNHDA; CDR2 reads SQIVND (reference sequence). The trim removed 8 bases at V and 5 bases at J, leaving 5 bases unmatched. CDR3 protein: CASSQTGDNSPLHF. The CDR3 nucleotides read TGTGCCAGTTCTCAGACAGGGGATAATTCACCCCTCCACTTT.

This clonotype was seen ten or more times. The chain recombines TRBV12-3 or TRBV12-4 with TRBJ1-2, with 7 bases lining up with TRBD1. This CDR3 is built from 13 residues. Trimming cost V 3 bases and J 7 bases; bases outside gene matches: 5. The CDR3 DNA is TGTGCCAGCAGTTTGACAGGGCTGAGTGGCTACACCTTC. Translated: CASSLTGLSGYTF.

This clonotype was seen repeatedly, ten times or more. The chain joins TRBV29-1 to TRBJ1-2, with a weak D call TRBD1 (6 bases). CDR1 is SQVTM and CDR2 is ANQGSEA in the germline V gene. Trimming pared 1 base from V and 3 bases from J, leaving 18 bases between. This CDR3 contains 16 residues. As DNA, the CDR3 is TGCAGCGTTGAAGTAGCGATGGGGGGCGCTCACTATGGCTACACCTTC. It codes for CSVEVAMGGAHYGYTF.

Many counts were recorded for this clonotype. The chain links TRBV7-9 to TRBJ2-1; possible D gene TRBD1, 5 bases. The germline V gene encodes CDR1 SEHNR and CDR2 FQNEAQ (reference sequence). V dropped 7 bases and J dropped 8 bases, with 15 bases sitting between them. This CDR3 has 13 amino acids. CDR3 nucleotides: TGTGCCAGCACCCCCGCTTGGGGCCATGAGCAGTTCTTC. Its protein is CASTPAWGHEQFF. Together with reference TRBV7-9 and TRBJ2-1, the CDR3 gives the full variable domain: DTGVSQNPRHKITKRGQNVTFRCDPISEHNRLYWYRQTLGQGPEFLTYFQNEAQLEKSRLLSDRFSAERPKGSFSTLEIQRTEQGDSAMYLCASTPAWGHEQFFGPGTRLTVL.

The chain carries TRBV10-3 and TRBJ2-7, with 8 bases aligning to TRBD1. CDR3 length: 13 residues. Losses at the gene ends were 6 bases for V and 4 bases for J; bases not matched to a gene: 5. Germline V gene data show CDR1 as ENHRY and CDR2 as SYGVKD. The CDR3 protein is CAISGQGGYEQYV. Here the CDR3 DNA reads TGTGCCATCAGCGGACAGGGTGGGTACGAGCAGTACGTC.

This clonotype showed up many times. CDR3 DNA sequence: TGTGCCAGCAGCCGGGGACAGGGGATGAGAAATGAGCAGTTCTTC. It encodes CASSRGQGMRNEQFF. The chain employs TRBV7-9 and TRBJ2-1, with 10 bases lining up with TRBD1. Germline V gene data show CDR1 as SEHNR and CDR2 as FQNEAQ (reference sequence). This CDR3 spans 15 amino acids. Trimming took 5 bases from V and 7 from J; bases not matched to a gene: 8.

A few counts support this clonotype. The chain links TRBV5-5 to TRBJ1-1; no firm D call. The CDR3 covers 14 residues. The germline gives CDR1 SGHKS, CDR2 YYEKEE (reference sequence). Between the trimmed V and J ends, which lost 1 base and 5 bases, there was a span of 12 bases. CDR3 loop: CASSLMPGVTEAFF. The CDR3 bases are TGTGCCAGCAGCTTGATGCCCGGGGTAACTGAAGCTTTCTTT. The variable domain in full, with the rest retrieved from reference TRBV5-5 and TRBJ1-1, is DAGVTQSPTHLIKTRGQQVTLRCSPISGHKSVSWYQQVLGQGPQFIFQYYEKEERGRGNFPDRFSARQFPNYSSELNVNALLLGDSALYLCASSLMPGVTEAFFGQGTRLTVV.

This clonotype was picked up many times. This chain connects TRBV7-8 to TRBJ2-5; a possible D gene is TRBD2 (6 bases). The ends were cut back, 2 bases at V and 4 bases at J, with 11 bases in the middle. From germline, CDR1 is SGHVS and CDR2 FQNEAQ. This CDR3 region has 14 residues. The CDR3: CASSLTLARETQYF. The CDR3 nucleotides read TGTGCCAGCAGCTTAACCCTAGCGCGAGAGACCCAGTACTTC.

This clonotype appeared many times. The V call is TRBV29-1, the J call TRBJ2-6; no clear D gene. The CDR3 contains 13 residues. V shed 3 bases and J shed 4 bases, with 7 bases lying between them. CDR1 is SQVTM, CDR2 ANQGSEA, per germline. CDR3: CSVEGTGANVLTF. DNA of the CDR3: TGCAGCGTTGAGGGTACCGGGGCCAACGTCCTGACTTTC.

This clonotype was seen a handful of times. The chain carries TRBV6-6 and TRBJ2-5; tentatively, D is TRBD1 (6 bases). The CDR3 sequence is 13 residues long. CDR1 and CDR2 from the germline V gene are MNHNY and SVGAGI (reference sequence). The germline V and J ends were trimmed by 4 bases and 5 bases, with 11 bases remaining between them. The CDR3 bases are TGTGCCAGCAGTTCCAACAGGGAGGAGACCCAGTACTTC. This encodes CASSSNREETQYF.

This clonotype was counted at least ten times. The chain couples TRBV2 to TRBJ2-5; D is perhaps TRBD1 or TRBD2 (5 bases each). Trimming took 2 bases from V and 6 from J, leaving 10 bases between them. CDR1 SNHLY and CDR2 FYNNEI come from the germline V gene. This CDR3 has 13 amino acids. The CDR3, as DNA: TGTGCCAGCAGTGAAATCAGGGAGAAGACCCAGTACTTC. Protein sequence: CASSEIREKTQYF.

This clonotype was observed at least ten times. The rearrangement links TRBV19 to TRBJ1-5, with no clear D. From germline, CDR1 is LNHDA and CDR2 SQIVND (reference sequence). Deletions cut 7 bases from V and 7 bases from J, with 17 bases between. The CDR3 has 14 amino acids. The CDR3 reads CASTLVGPGQPQHF. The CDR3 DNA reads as TGTGCCAGTACCCTCGTTGGCCCTGGACAGCCCCAGCATTTT.

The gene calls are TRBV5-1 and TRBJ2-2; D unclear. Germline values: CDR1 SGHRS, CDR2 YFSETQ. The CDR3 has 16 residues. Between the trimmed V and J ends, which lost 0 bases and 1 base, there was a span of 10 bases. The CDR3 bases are TGCGCCAGCAGCTTGGAGGACCTGAGGAACACCGGGGAGCTGTTTTTT. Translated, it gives CASSLEDLRNTGELFF.

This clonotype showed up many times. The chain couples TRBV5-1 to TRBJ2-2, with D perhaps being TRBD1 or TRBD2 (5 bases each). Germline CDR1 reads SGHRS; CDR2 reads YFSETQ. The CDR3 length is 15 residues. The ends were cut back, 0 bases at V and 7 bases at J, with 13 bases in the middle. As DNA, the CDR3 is TGCGCCAGCAGCTTGGACGGGGCGGCAGGCGGGGAGCTGTTTTTT. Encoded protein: CASSLDGAAGGELFF. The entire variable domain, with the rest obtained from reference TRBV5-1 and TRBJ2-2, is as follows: KAGVTQTPRYLIKTRGQQVTLSCSPISGHRSVSWYQQTPGQGLQFLFEYFSETQRNKGNFPGRFSGRQFSNSRSEMNVSTLELGDSALYLCASSLDGAAGGELFFGEGSRLTVL.

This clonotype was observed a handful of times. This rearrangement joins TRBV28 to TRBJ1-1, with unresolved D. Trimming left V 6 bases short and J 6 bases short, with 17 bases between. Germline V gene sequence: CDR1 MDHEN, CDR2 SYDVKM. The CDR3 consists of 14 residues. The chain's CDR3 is CASSSVSVAPEAFF. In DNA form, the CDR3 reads TGTGCCAGCAGCTCGGTTTCTGTGGCCCCTGAAGCTTTCTTT.

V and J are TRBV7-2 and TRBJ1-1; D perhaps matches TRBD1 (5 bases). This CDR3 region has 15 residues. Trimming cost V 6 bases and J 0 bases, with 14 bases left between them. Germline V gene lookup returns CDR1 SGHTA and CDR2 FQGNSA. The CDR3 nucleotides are TGTGCCAGCAGGACCGGGCCAGGGCTGAACACTGAAGCTTTCTTT. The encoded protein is CASRTGPGLNTEAFF.

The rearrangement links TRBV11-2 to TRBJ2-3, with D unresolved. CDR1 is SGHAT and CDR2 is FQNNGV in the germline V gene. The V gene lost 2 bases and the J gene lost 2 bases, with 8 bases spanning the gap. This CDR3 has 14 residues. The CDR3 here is CASSLSRVTDTQYF. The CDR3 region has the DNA TGTGCCAGCAGCTTAAGCAGAGTCACAGATACGCAGTATTTT.

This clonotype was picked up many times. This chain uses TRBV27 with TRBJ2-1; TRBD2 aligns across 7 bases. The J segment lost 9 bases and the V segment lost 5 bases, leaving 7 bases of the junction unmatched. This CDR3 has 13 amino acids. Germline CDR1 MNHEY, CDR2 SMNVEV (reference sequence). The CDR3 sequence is CASSGGGRGEQFF. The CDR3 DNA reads TGTGCCAGCAGTGGTGGGGGGAGGGGTGAGCAGTTCTTC.

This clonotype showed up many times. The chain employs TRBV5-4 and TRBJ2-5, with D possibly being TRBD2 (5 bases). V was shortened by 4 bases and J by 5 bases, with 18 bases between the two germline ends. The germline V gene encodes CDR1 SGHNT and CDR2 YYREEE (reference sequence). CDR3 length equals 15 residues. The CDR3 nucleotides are TGTGCCAGCAGCCGGCCCGACCCGACGGGGGAGACCCAGTACTTC. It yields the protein CASSRPDPTGETQYF. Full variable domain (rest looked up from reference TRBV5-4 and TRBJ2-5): ETGVTQSPTHLIKTRGQQVTLRCSSQSGHNTVSWYQQALGQGPQFIFQYYREEENGRGNFPPRFSGLQFPNYSSELNVNALELDDSALYLCASSRPDPTGETQYFGPGTRLLVL.

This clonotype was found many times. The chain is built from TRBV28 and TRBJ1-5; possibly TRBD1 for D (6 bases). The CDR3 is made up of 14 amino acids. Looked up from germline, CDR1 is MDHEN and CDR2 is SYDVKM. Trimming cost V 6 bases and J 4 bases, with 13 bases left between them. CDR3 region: CASSLDGQNQPQHF. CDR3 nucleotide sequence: TGTGCCAGCAGCCTCGACGGACAGAATCAGCCCCAGCATTTT.

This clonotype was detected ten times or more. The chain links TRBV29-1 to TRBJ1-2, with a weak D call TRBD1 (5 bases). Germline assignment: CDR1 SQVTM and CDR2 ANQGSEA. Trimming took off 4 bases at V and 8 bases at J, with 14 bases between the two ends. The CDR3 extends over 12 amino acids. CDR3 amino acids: CSVGRRERGYTF. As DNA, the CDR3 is TGCAGCGTTGGACGCAGGGAAAGAGGCTACACCTTC.

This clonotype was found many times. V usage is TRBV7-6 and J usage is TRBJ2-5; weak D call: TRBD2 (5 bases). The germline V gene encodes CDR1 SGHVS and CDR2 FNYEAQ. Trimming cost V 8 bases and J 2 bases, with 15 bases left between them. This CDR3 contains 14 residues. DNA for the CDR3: TGTGCCAGCGGAAGGACCACTAGGCAAGAGACCCAGTACTTC. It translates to CASGRTTRQETQYF.

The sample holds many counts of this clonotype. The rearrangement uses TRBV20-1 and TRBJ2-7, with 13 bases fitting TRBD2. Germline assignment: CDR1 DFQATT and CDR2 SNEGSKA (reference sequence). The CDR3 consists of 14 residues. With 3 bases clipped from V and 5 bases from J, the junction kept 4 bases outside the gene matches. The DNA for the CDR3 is TGCAGTGCTAGGCCCGGGACTAGCGGGAACGAGCAGTACGTC. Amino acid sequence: CSARPGTSGNEQYV.

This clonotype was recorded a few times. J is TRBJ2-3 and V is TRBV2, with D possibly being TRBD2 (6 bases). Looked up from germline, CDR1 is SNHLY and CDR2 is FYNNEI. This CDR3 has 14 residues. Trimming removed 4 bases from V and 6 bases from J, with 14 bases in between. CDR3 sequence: CASSAGWEVDTQYF. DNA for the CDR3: TGTGCCAGCAGTGCGGGCTGGGAGGTTGATACGCAGTATTTT. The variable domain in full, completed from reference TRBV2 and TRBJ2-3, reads EPEVTQTPSHQVTQMGQEVILRCVPISNHLYFYWYRQILGQKVEFLVSFYNNEISEKSEIFDDQFSVERPDGSNFTLKIRSTKLEDSAMYFCASSAGWEVDTQYFGPGTRLTVL.

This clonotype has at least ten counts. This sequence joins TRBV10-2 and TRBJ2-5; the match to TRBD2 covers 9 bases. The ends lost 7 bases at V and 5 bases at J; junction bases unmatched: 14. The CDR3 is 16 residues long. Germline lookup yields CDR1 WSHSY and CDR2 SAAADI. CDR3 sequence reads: CASTPRSGGLGETQYF. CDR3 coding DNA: TGCGCCAGCACCCCCCGCAGCGGGGGGCTGGGGGAGACCCAGTACTTC.

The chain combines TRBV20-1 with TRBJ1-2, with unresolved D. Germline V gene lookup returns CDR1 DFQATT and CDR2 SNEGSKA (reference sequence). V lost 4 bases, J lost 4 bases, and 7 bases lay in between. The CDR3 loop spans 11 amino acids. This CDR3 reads CSANGFYGYTF. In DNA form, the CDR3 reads TGCAGTGCTAACGGGTTCTATGGCTACACCTTC.

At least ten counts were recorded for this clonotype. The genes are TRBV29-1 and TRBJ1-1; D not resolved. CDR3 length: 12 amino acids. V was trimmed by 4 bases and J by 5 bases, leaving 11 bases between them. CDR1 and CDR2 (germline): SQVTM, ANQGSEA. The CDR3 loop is CSVVGVGTEAFF. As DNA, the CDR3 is TGCAGCGTTGTTGGGGTCGGTACTGAAGCTTTCTTT.

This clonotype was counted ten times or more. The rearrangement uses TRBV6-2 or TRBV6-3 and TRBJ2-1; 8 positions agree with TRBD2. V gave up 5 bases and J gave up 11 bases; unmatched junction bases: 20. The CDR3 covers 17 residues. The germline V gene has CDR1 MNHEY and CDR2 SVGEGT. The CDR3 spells CASSPGGGGLQYVQQFF. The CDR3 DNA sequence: TGTGCCAGCAGTCCGGGGGGGGGGGGCCTACAGTACGTCCAGCAGTTCTTC.